A single sample is the source of the 26 T cell receptor beta chains below, sequenced in a study of CD4 T cells in relation to SARS-CoV-2 and coronaviruses. The antigens of these receptors remain unknown. This table comes from immunoSEQ multiplex PCR, and its TCRdb copy is limited to in-frame clones, with some not included. The sample yields about 36,000 clones, over 65% seen once. Sequencing was carried out using memory CD4+ T cells from PBMCs, cultured in vitro. All receptors come from an adult with COVID-19.

The chain joins TRBV7-8 to TRBJ2-5; 11 nucleotides align to TRBD2. With 4 bases clipped from V and 3 bases from J, the junction kept 1 base outside the gene matches. The CDR3 contains 14 residues. Germline values: CDR1 SGHVS, CDR2 FQNEAQ. In DNA, the CDR3 is TGTGCCAGCAGCTCGGGACTAGCGGAAGAGACCCAGTACTTC. Amino acids: CASSSGLAEETQYF.

This clone appeared once. The genes are TRBV19 and TRBJ2-1; no reliable D call. Germline values: CDR1 LNHDA, CDR2 SQIVND (reference sequence). The CDR3 covers 14 residues. V lost 7 bases to trimming and J lost 9 bases, with 19 bases between them. DNA for the CDR3: TGTGCCAGTACTCATGCACGACACGTTGGTGAGCAGTTCTTC. Protein: CASTHARHVGEQFF.

This clone has only a few counts. The identical CDR3 is also encoded by other nucleotide sequences in the sample. The V gene is TRBV30, the J gene TRBJ1-3; the D is unclear. Germline values: CDR1 GTSNPN, CDR2 SVGIG (reference sequence). Trimming stripped 3 bases from V and 3 bases from J, with 3 bases between. This CDR3 spans 11 amino acids. CDR3 sequence (DNA): TGTGCCTGGAGCGTTGGAAACACCATATATTTT. This gives the protein CAWSVGNTIYF.

The gene calls are TRBV30 and TRBJ2-1; 14 bases fit TRBD2. The CDR3 totals 14 residues. The germline CDR1 and CDR2 sequences are GTSNPN and SVGIG (reference sequence). V gave up 6 bases and J gave up 3 bases; unmatched junction bases: 1. For the CDR3, the DNA is TGTGCCTGTGGGACTAGCGGGAGCTACAATGAGCAGTTCTTC. It encodes CACGTSGSYNEQFF. Full variable domain (rest looked up from reference TRBV30 and TRBJ2-1): SQTIHQWPATLVQPVGSPLSLECTVEGTSNPNLYWYRQAAGRGLQLLFYSVGIGQISSEVPQNLSASRPQDRQFILSSKKLLLSDSGFYLCACGTSGSYNEQFFGPGTRLTVL.

The chain has TRBV12-3 or TRBV12-4 and TRBJ1-5; D gene unclear. V shed 5 bases and J shed 1 base, with 6 bases lying between them. This CDR3 is built from 13 residues. Here the CDR3 DNA reads TGTGCCAGCAGTCCTTCGAGCAATCAGCCCCAGCATTTT. Residues: CASSPSSNQPQHF.

J is TRBJ1-5 and V is TRBV28; D is unclear. The CDR3 has 14 amino acids. V lost 2 bases to trimming and J lost 5 bases, with 10 bases between them. Germline CDR1 and CDR2: MDHEN and SYDVKM. The CDR3 bases are TGTGCCAGCAGTTTAGATAGCTGGGATCAGCCCCAGCATTTT. Translating gives CASSLDSWDQPQHF. The complete variable domain, with remaining parts taken from reference TRBV28 and TRBJ1-5, reads DVKVTQSSRYLVKRTGEKVFLECVQDMDHENMFWYRQDPGLGLRLIYFSYDVKMKEKGDIPEGYSVSREKKERFSLILESASTNQTSMYLCASSLDSWDQPQHFGDGTRLSIL.

The chain couples TRBV11-2 to TRBJ2-7; D is tentatively TRBD1 or TRBD2 (5 bases each). This CDR3 contains 17 residues. Germline lookup yields CDR1 SGHAT and CDR2 FQNNGV. V lost 5 bases and J lost 2, with 22 bases in between. This CDR3 is CASSEEVLYRGPYEQYF. The CDR3, as DNA: TGTGCCAGCAGCGAAGAGGTTTTATACCGGGGCCCCTACGAGCAGTACTTC.

This rearrangement joins TRBV24-1 to TRBJ1-4; D is unresolved. Germline lookup yields CDR1 KGHDR and CDR2 SFDVKD. With 3 bases removed from V and 8 bases from J, the gap between germline ends came to 6 bases. The CDR3 consists of 12 residues. The CDR3 DNA is TGTGCCACCAGTGATGAGACCGAAAAACTGTTTTTT. Its translation: CATSDETEKLFF.

This chain connects TRBV19 to TRBJ2-2, with D possibly matching TRBD2 (5 bases). CDR1 is LNHDA and CDR2 is SQIVND in the germline V gene (reference sequence). This CDR3 has 15 amino acids. The V end was cut by 5 bases, the J end by 5 bases, with 15 bases between. The CDR3 DNA sequence: TGTGCCAGTAGTCGAGTTGGAGGCTCAACCGGGGAGCTGTTTTTT. Residues: CASSRVGGSTGELFF. Filled out from reference TRBV19 and TRBJ2-2, the complete variable domain reads DGGITQSPKYLFRKEGQNVTLSCEQNLNHDAMYWYRQDPGQGLRLIYYSQIVNDFQKGDIAEGYSVSREKKESFPLTVTSAQKNPTAFYLCASSRVGGSTGELFFGEGSRLTVL.

J is TRBJ2-5 and V is TRBV11-2, with D unclear. CDR3 length: 15 amino acids. CDR1 is SGHAT and CDR2 is FQNNGV in the germline V gene. V gave up 1 base and J gave up 3 bases, with 12 bases separating them. Written as DNA, the CDR3 is TGTGCCAGCAGCTTAGTTATAGATTTCGAAGAGACCCAGTACTTC. Its translation: CASSLVIDFEETQYF.

The J gene is TRBJ2-7, the V gene TRBV7-2, with unresolved D. CDR3 size: 15 residues. Trimming pared 3 bases from V and 2 bases from J, leaving 14 bases between. Germline CDR1 and CDR2: SGHTA and FQGNSA. The CDR3 sequence: CASSFDRQPTYEQYF. In DNA form, the CDR3 reads TGTGCCAGCAGCTTTGATCGTCAGCCGACCTACGAGCAGTACTTC.

CDR3 residues: CASSSRDSSYEQYF. As DNA, the CDR3 is TGTGCCAGTAGTTCCCGGGACTCCTCCTACGAGCAGTACTTC. V usage is TRBV19 and J usage is TRBJ2-7, with D possibly matching TRBD2 (6 bases). The CDR3 length is 14 residues. V lost 5 bases, J lost 0 bases, and 11 bases lay in between. Germline V gives CDR1 LNHDA, CDR2 SQIVND (reference sequence).

The rearrangement joins TRBV28 to TRBJ2-7, with TRBD1 matching 8 bases. V lost 6 bases, J lost 2 bases, and 9 bases stayed unmatched. CDR1 MDHEN and CDR2 SYDVKM come from the germline V gene. The CDR3 is 15 amino acids. In DNA form, the CDR3 reads TGTGCCAGCAGCCCCACGGGACAGGAGGCCTACGAGCAGTACTTC. Its protein is CASSPTGQEAYEQYF.

V usage is TRBV7-2 and J usage is TRBJ2-7; a possible D gene is TRBD1 (6 bases). Germline V lookup: CDR1 SGHTA, CDR2 FQGNSA. Between the trimmed V and J ends, which lost 2 bases and 0 bases, there was a span of 8 bases. The CDR3 covers 14 residues. CDR3 sequence: CASSLQGNSYEQYF. The CDR3 DNA follows: TGTGCCAGCAGCTTACAGGGGAACTCCTACGAGCAGTACTTC.

The chain couples TRBV9 to TRBJ2-1, with a weak D call TRBD1 (5 bases). The CDR3 is made up of 17 amino acids. Deletions cut 3 bases from V and 0 bases from J, with 16 bases between. CDR1 SGDLS and CDR2 YYNGEE come from the germline V gene. In DNA, the CDR3 is TGTGCCAGCAGCGCCCTTGGACGAGACAGCTCCTACAATGAGCAGTTCTTC. This codes for CASSALGRDSSYNEQFF.

This clone was recorded a few times. The J gene is TRBJ1-2, the V gene TRBV28; unclear D gene. Germline V CDR1 and CDR2: MDHEN, SYDVKM. V was trimmed by 5 bases and J by 4 bases, leaving 17 bases between them. The CDR3 is made up of 15 amino acids. CDR3 loop: CASSPVGEGAYGYTF. DNA for the CDR3: TGTGCCAGCAGTCCCGTGGGAGAGGGCGCCTATGGCTACACCTTC.

V usage is TRBV9 and J usage is TRBJ2-7; D is perhaps TRBD1 or TRBD2 (5 bases each). The V and J ends lost 1 base and 5 bases respectively, with 16 bases between them. CDR1 is SGDLS, CDR2 YYNGEE, per germline. The CDR3 covers 15 residues. CDR3 in amino acids: CASSVYGDPGDEQYF. Written as DNA, the CDR3 is TGTGCCAGCAGCGTATACGGGGACCCGGGCGACGAGCAGTACTTC.

Here the CDR3 reads CASSLTAAGGDQETQYF. Written as DNA, the CDR3 is TGTGCCAGCAGCTTAACGGCGGCAGGGGGGGACCAAGAGACCCAGTACTTC. The genes are TRBV7-6 and TRBJ2-5; D could derive from TRBD1 or TRBD2 (7 bases each). Germline CDR1 and CDR2: SGHVS and FNYEAQ. The CDR3 contains 17 residues. V shed 2 bases and J shed 0 bases, with 16 bases lying between them.

This chain uses TRBV7-3 with TRBJ2-1, with TRBD2 matching 10 bases. Germline V gene lookup returns CDR1 SGHTA and CDR2 FQGTGA. The CDR3 has 15 amino acids. V lost 5 bases to trimming and J lost 8 bases; unmatched junction nucleotides: 9. The CDR3 nucleotides are TGTGCCAGCAGCAGCGGGGGGGCCCTACACCATGAGCAGTTCTTC. It codes for CASSSGGALHHEQFF.

This clone was detected a few times. The V and J genes are TRBV27 and TRBJ2-3; D is uncertain. Looked up from germline, CDR1 is MNHEY and CDR2 is SMNVEV (reference sequence). Trimming removed 7 bases at V and 2 bases at J, with 10 bases between. The CDR3 consists of 13 residues. In DNA form, the CDR3 reads TGTGCCAGCACTTACCGGGCCACAGATACGCAGTATTTT. It codes for CASTYRATDTQYF.

The J gene is TRBJ2-1, the V gene TRBV6-1; TRBD1 matches 11 bases. Unmatched junction bases numbered 13, after V lost 4 bases and J lost 8 bases. CDR1 and CDR2 from the germline V gene are MNHNS and SASEGT. The CDR3 runs to 17 residues. The CDR3, as DNA: TGTGCCAGCAGTGGGACAGGGGGCTGGGGAGATAGCCATGAGCAGTTCTTC. Encoded protein: CASSGTGGWGDSHEQFF.

CDR3 loop: CASSAGGRDEQFF. The CDR3 bases are TGTGCCAGCAGTGCGGGGGGAAGGGATGAGCAGTTCTTC. The V and J genes are TRBV2 and TRBJ2-1; 7 bases map to TRBD2. The CDR3 sequence is 13 residues long. The V gene's germline CDR1 is SNHLY and CDR2 FYNNEI. Losses at the gene ends were 4 bases for V and 8 bases for J; bases not matched to a gene: 5.

The table lists this clone with a few counts. V gene TRBV6-2 or TRBV6-3 combines with J gene TRBJ2-7; 13 nucleotides align to TRBD2. There are 20 residues in the CDR3. Germline values: CDR1 MNHEY, CDR2 SVGEGT. With 0 bases clipped from V and 2 bases from J, the junction kept 13 bases outside the gene matches. CDR3 coding DNA: TGTGCCAGCAGTTACTCAACAACCACGCAGACTAGCGGGAGGACCTACGAGCAGTACTTC. Protein product: CASSYSTTTQTSGRTYEQYF.

This chain connects TRBV9 to TRBJ2-7; 7 bases agree with TRBD2. The V gene end was trimmed by 0 bases and the J gene end by 0 bases; junction bases not matched to a gene: 3. The germline V gene has CDR1 SGDLS and CDR2 YYNGEE. The CDR3 has 15 amino acids. CDR3 DNA: TGTGCCAGCAGCGTAGGCGGACTAGACTCCTACGAGCAGTACTTC. This sequence encodes CASSVGGLDSYEQYF.

The genes are TRBV9 and TRBJ2-5; tentatively, D is TRBD2 (5 bases). The germline V gene encodes CDR1 SGDLS and CDR2 YYNGEE. V gave up 4 bases and J gave up 5 bases, with 24 bases separating them. The CDR3 length is 17 residues. The CDR3 region is CASSSHEEARMIETQYF. The CDR3 bases are TGTGCCAGCAGCTCCCATGAGGAGGCTAGAATGATTGAGACCCAGTACTTC.

The V and J genes are TRBV12-5 and TRBJ1-4, with D possibly TRBD1 on 6 matching bases. Germline CDR1 reads LGHNT; CDR2 reads FRNRAP. The CDR3 has 15 amino acids. V shed 3 bases and J shed 4 bases, with 12 bases lying between them. The CDR3 sequence is CASGFWTVLNEKLFF. The CDR3, as DNA: TGTGCTAGTGGTTTTTGGACAGTTCTTAATGAAAAACTGTTTTTT. Complete variable domain (other parts from reference TRBV12-5 and TRBJ1-4): DARVTQTPRHKVTEMGQEVTMRCQPILGHNTVFWYRQTMMQGLELLAYFRNRAPLDDSGMPKDRFSAEMPDATLATLKIQPSEPRDSAVYFCASGFWTVLNEKLFFGSGTQLSVL.